This entry lists 13 T cell receptor beta chains sequenced from one sample in a study of T cell repertoires in cytomegalovirus infection. MiXCR, run by TCRdb on the reads, gives a single entry per CDR3 protein. The sample has hundreds of thousands of distinct CDR3 sequences, 20% to 25% seen once; the top ten hold 6.5% to 10%. The sequenced sample was CD8+ T cells from PBMCs. These receptors were taken from a human donor in good health (CMV status not recorded). Some clones in this sample may be carry-over from other donors' samples.

This clonotype appeared many times. The genes are TRBV7-9 and TRBJ1-4; D call uncertain. The CDR3 runs to 17 residues. Deletions cut 4 bases from V and 0 bases from J, with 15 bases between. CDR1 is SEHNR, CDR2 FQNEAQ, per germline (reference sequence). CDR3 bases: TGTGCCAGCAGCTCCTTATTTGGGGAAGCAACTAATGAAAAACTGTTTTTT. Protein sequence: CASSSLFGEATNEKLFF.

This clonotype was picked up a small number of times. This sequence joins TRBV7-6 and TRBJ1-1, with no clear D. Germline lookup yields CDR1 SGHVS and CDR2 FNYEAQ. This CDR3 contains 12 residues. V shed 5 bases and J shed 3 bases, with 7 bases lying between them. Written as DNA, the CDR3 is TGTGCCAGCAGCCCCAAGGACACTGAAGCTTTCTTT. The encoded protein is CASSPKDTEAFF. Drawing the rest from reference TRBV7-6 and TRBJ1-1, the complete variable domain is GAGVSQSPRYKVTKRGQDVALRCDPISGHVSLYWYRQALGQGPEFLTYFNYEAQQDKSGLPNDRFSAERPEGSISTLTIQRTEQRDSAMYRCASSPKDTEAFFGQGTRLTVV.

This clonotype was observed once. The rearrangement links TRBV19 to TRBJ1-6; D gene unclear. V gave up 5 bases and J gave up 5 bases, with 13 bases separating them. Germline V gene data show CDR1 as LNHDA and CDR2 as SQIVND (reference sequence). The CDR3 loop spans 15 amino acids. The DNA of the CDR3 is TGTGCCAGTAGTCCGGACGGCCTTAATAATTCACCCCTCCACTTT. It is translated as CASSPDGLNNSPLHF. Full variable domain (outside the CDR3, taken from reference TRBV19 and TRBJ1-6): DGGITQSPKYLFRKEGQNVTLSCEQNLNHDAMYWYRQDPGQGLRLIYYSQIVNDFQKGDIAEGYSVSREKKESFPLTVTSAQKNPTAFYLCASSPDGLNNSPLHFGNGTRLTVT.

The table lists this clonotype with many counts. The gene calls are TRBV7-2 and TRBJ2-1, with 7 bases that match TRBD2. Trimming cost V 5 bases and J 0 bases; bases outside gene matches: 10. This CDR3 spans 17 amino acids. Germline assignment: CDR1 SGHTA and CDR2 FQGNSA. The CDR3 loop reads CASSLTSPASSYNEQFF. The CDR3 DNA reads TGTGCCAGCAGCCTGACTAGCCCGGCGAGCTCCTACAATGAGCAGTTCTTC.

V usage is TRBV27 and J usage is TRBJ1-3; 7 bases fit TRBD1. CDR3 length: 15 amino acids. Per germline, CDR1 MNHEY and CDR2 SMNVEV (reference sequence). V shed 7 bases and J 0 bases; nucleotides not matched to a gene: 6. The CDR3 coding sequence is TGTGCCAGCACCCCGGGACAGCACTCTGGAAACACCATATATTTT. This codes for CASTPGQHSGNTIYF.

The chain carries TRBV7-6 and TRBJ2-1, with TRBD2 as a possible D gene (6 bases). CDR3 length: 13 residues. Per the germline V gene, CDR1 is SGHVS and CDR2 is FNYEAQ. V lost 11 bases and J 1 base, leaving 12 bases between the germline ends. The CDR3 reads CAWGVPSYNEQFF. The DNA of the CDR3 is TGTGCCTGGGGGGTACCATCCTACAATGAGCAGTTCTTC.

This clonotype was found many times. The genes are TRBV25-1 and TRBJ2-1; the D is unclear. The V gene's germline CDR1 is MGHDK and CDR2 SYGVNS. V lost 2 bases, J lost 0 bases, and 8 bases lay in between. CDR3 size: 15 residues. CDR3 nucleotides: TGTGCCAGCAGTGAAGGGCGAAGCTCCTACAATGAGCAGTTCTTC. Its protein is CASSEGRSSYNEQFF.

This clonotype was seen more than once but under ten times. The chain couples TRBV12-3 or TRBV12-4 to TRBJ2-2; D might be TRBD1 or TRBD2, each matching 5 bases. This CDR3 has 14 residues. V shed 5 bases and J shed 6 bases, with 13 bases lying between them. CDR3 amino acids: CASSPLWGSGELFF. The DNA of the CDR3 is TGTGCCAGCAGTCCCCTGTGGGGGTCCGGGGAGCTGTTTTTT.

For the CDR3, the DNA is TGTGCCAGCAGCTTAGCGAGTCAGGGCACCGGGGAGCTGTTTTTT. It yields the protein CASSLASQGTGELFF. This chain joins TRBV7-2 and TRBJ2-2, with D tentatively TRBD1 (5 bases). The CDR3 is made up of 15 amino acids. Germline V gene lookup returns CDR1 SGHTA and CDR2 FQGNSA. Trimming left V 0 bases short and J 4 bases short, with 9 bases between. Combining the CDR3 with reference TRBV7-2 and TRBJ2-2 gives the whole variable domain GAGVSQSPSNKVTEKGKDVELRCDPISGHTALYWYRQSLGQGLEFLIYFQGNSAPDKSGLPSDRFSAERTGGSVSTLTIQRTQQEDSAVYLCASSLASQGTGELFFGEGSRLTVL.

This clonotype occurred many times. CDR3 residues: CASSLVQGASSPLHF. CDR3 nucleotides: TGTGCCAGCAGTTTGGTGCAGGGGGCGAGTTCACCCCTCCACTTT. This rearrangement joins TRBV28 to TRBJ1-6, with 8 bases matching TRBD1. Germline assignment: CDR1 MDHEN and CDR2 SYDVKM. The CDR3 spans 15 residues. The V gene end was trimmed by 3 bases and the J gene end by 9 bases; junction bases not matched to a gene: 7.

V gene TRBV29-1 combines with J gene TRBJ2-3; 8 bases fit TRBD1. The V gene end was trimmed by 0 bases and the J gene end by 0 bases; junction bases not matched to a gene: 5. From germline, CDR1 is SQVTM and CDR2 ANQGSEA. The CDR3 spans 16 residues. CDR3 amino acids: CSVEEGTGFSTDTQYF. The DNA for the CDR3 is TGCAGCGTTGAAGAAGGGACAGGATTTAGCACAGATACGCAGTATTTT.

Worth noting for this clonotype: One end of the junction is discordant with germline, which a read error may explain. This chain joins TRBV12-3 or TRBV12-4 and TRBJ2-7; 9 positions match TRBD2. The CDR3 has 14 amino acids. For the CDR3, the DNA is TGTGCCAGCAGTATAGCGGGGGAGACCTACGAGCAGTACTTC. Protein product: CASSIAGETYEQYF.

In its sample, this clonotype was seen a few times. The chain is built from TRBV7-9 and TRBJ2-1, with D possibly being TRBD1 or TRBD2 (5 bases each). CDR1 and CDR2 (germline): SEHNR, FQNEAQ (reference sequence). This CDR3 contains 15 residues. V lost 2 bases and J 6 bases, leaving 14 bases between the germline ends. CDR3 amino acids: CASSLSLSGGNEQFF. The DNA for the CDR3 is TGTGCCAGCAGCTTAAGTTTGTCTGGGGGCAATGAGCAGTTCTTC. The full variable domain, its missing parts supplied by reference TRBV7-9 and TRBJ2-1, is DTGVSQNPRHKITKRGQNVTFRCDPISEHNRLYWYRQTLGQGPEFLTYFQNEAQLEKSRLLSDRFSAERPKGSFSTLEIQRTEQGDSAMYLCASSLSLSGGNEQFFGPGTRLTVL.